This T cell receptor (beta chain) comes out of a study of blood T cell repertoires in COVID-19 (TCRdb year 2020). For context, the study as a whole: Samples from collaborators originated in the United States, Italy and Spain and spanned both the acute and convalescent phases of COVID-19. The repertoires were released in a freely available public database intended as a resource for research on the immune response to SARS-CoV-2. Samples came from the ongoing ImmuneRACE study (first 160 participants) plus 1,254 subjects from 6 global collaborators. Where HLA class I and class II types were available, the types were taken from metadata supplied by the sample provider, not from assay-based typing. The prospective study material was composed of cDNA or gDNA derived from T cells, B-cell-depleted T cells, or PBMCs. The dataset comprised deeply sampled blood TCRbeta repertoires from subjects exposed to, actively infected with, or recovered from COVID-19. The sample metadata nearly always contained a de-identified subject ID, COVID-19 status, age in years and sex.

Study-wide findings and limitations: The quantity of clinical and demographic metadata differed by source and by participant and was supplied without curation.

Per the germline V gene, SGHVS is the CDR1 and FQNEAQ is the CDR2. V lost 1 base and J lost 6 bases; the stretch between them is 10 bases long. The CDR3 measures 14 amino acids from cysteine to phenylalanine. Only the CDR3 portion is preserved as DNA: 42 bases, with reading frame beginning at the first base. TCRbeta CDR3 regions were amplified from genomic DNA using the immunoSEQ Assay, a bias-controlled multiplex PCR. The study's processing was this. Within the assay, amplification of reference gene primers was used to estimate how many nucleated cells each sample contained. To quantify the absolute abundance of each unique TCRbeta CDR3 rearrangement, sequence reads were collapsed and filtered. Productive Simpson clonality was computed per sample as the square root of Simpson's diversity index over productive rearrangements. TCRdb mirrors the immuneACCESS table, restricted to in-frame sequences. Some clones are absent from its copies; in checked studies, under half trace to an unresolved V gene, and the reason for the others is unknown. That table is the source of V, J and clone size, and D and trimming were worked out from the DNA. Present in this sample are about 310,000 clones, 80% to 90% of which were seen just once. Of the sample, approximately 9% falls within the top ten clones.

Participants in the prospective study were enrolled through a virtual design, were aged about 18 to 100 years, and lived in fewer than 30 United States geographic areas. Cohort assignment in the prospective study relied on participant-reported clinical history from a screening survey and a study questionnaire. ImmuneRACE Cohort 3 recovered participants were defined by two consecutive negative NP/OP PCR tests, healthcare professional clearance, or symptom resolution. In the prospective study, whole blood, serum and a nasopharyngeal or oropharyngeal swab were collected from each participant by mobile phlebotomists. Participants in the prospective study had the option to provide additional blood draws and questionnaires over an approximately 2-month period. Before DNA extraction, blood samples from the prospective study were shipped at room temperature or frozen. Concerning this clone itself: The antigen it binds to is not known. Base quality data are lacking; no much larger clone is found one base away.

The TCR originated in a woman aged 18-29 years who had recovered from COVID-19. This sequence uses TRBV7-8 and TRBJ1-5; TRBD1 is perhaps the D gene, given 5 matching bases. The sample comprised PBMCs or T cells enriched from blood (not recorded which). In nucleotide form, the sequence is TGTGCCAGCAGCTTAGGTGGGGCCCCTCAGCCCCAGCATTTT. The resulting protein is CASSLGGAPQPQHF.